Listed here is a single TCR beta chain. Assay used: immunoSEQ multiplex PCR; TCRdb lists only in-frame clones, some missing. This sample yields fewer than 200,000 clones, of which about 90% are seen a single time; 10% to 13% belongs to the top ten. This specimen belongs to a study of cytomegalovirus exposure and HLA in healthy donors. Germline V gives CDR1 LNHNV, CDR2 YYDKDF (reference sequence). The germline V and J ends were trimmed by 3 bases and 9 bases, with 15 bases remaining between them. The CDR3 covers 14 residues. The receptor comes from a woman under 30 in good health and CMV-seropositive. This rearrangement joins TRBV15 to TRBJ2-1; maybe TRBD1 (6 bases). The sequencing sample was made of PBMCs. CDR3 bases: TGTGCCACCAGCAGGTTTACAGGGAGTGGTGAGCAGTTCTTC. Translated: CATSRFTGSGEQFF. The complete variable domain, with remaining parts taken from reference TRBV15 and TRBJ2-1, reads DAMVIQNPRYQVTQFGKPVTLSCSQTLNHNVMYWYQQKSSQAPKLLFHYYDKDFNNEADTPDNFQSRRPNTSFCFLDIRSPGLGDTAMYLCATSRFTGSGEQFFGPGTRLTVL.